A selection of T cell receptor beta chains follows, all from one sample in a study of T cells after yellow fever vaccination. One entry per CDR3 protein results from TCRdb running MiXCR on the 5' RACE reads. The table has about 130,000 distinct CDR3 sequences, 7.4% seen once. Specimen: CD4+ T cells sorted from PBMCs, collected 9 to 10 days after the first yellow fever vaccination. These receptors originate from a man between 18 and 29 years old who received the YFV17D yellow fever vaccine. Both conserved end residues are part of each CDR3. D genes are given only for firm matches. The size entry is marked missing in some rows and otherwise reads once, few, many or a size class.

V gene,J gene,D gene,clone size,CDR3 protein,CDR3 DNA
TRBV10-3,TRBJ2-2,TRBD2,many,CAISVTSGGRTGELFF,TGTGCCATCAGTGTCACTTCGGGGGGGCGTACCGGGGAGCTGTTTTTT
TRBV7-3,TRBJ2-2,NA,many,CASSPGFSSTGELFF,TGTGCCAGCAGCCCAGGGTTTAGTAGCACCGGGGAGCTGTTTTTT
TRBV12-3/TRBV12-4,TRBJ2-1,NA,few,CASSPGRGFGEQFF,TGTGCCAGCAGCCCGGGACGGGGATTTGGTGAGCAGTTCTTC
TRBV10-3,TRBJ1-1,NA,many,CAISESAGENTEAFF,TGTGCCATCAGTGAGTCGGCAGGGGAGAACACTGAAGCTTTCTTT
TRBV6-6,TRBJ1-2,NA,many,CASSIRAGYTF,TGTGCCAGCAGCATCAGGGCGGGCTACACCTTC
TRBV5-5,TRBJ2-5,NA,many,CASSWNRGPVETQYF,TGTGCCAGCAGCTGGAATCGGGGGCCTGTGGAGACCCAGTACTTC
TRBV12-3/TRBV12-4,TRBJ2-5,TRBD2,many,CASSRRGGETQYF,TGTGCCAGCAGCCGACGGGGGGGAGAGACCCAGTACTTC
TRBV20-1,TRBJ2-2,TRBD1,many,CSARDLLGATGTTGELFF,TGCAGTGCTAGAGATCTTTTAGGGGCGACAGGGACCACCGGGGAGCTGTTTTTT
TRBV14,TRBJ2-1,NA,many,CASSPRLSYNEQFF,TGTGCCAGCAGCCCTCGTTTGTCCTACAATGAGCAGTTCTTC
TRBV6-2/TRBV6-3,TRBJ2-3,NA,many,CASSRTPDTQYF,TGTGCCAGCAGCCGGACCCCAGATACGCAGTATTTT
TRBV19,TRBJ1-1,NA,many,CASSIVPSEAFF,TGTGCCAGTAGTATAGTTCCCTCGGAAGCTTTCTTT
TRBV20-1,TRBJ2-2,TRBD1,many,CSARTGGTGTGELFF,TGCAGTGCTCGAACCGGCGGGACAGGGACCGGGGAGCTGTTTTTT
TRBV6-2/TRBV6-3,TRBJ1-6,NA,many,CASAGADAGFLSHSPLHF,TGTGCCAGCGCCGGGGCCGATGCAGGCTTTTTGAGTCATTCACCCCTCCACTTT
TRBV18,TRBJ2-4,NA,NA,CASSPPATVKNIQYF,TGTGCCAGCTCACCACCGGCTACAGTTAAAAACATTCAGTACTTC
TRBV27,TRBJ2-2,NA,NA,CASSSRGVDTWELFF,TGTGCCAGCAGTTCCCGAGGGGTAGACACCTGGGAGCTGTTTTTT
TRBV28,TRBJ2-5,NA,medium-sized,CASGIRTYQETQYF,TGTGCCAGCGGTATCCGGACATACCAAGAGACCCAGTACTTC
TRBV5-1,TRBJ1-1,NA,many,CASSLDTLNTEAFF,TGCGCCAGCAGCTTGGACACGTTGAACACTGAAGCTTTCTTT